This TCR beta chain was recovered during a study of OX40 agonist ivuxolimab in advanced cancers. CDR1 is SNHLY, CDR2 FYNNEI, per germline. V was clipped by 6 bases and J by 5 bases; unmatched bases: 10. CDR3 length: 16 residues. The data were produced by immunoSEQ multiplex PCR, yet TCRdb's version contains in-frame clones alone and is incomplete. The sample carries roughly 76,000 clones, about 90% recorded once. Sample: CD4+ or CD8+ T cells sorted from blood, taken in a trial of the OX40 agonist ivuxolimab. The chain recombines TRBV2 with TRBJ2-4; 10 bases line up with TRBD1. The source is an adult with an advanced solid tumor such as melanoma, head and neck, liver or kidney cancer. The CDR3 here is CASSDPRQGAENIQYF. In DNA form, the CDR3 reads TGTGCCAGCAGCGATCCCCGACAGGGGGCCGAAAACATTCAGTACTTC.